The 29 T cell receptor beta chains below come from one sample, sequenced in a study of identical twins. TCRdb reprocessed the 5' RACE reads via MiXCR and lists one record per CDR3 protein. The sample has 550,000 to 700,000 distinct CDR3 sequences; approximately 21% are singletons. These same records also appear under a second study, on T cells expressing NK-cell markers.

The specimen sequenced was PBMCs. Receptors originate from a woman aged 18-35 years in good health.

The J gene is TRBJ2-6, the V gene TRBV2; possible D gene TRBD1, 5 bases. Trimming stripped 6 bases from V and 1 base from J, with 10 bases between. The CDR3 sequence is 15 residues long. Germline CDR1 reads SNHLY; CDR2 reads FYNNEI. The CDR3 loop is CASRSAGSGANVLTF. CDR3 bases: TGTGCCAGCAGAAGTGCAGGGTCTGGGGCCAACGTCCTGACTTTC.

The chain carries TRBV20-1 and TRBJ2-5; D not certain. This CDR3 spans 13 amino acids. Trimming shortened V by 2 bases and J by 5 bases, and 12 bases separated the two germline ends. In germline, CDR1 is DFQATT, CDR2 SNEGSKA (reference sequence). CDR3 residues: CSARTVERETQYF. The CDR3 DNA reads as TGCAGTGCTAGAACGGTGGAACGGGAGACCCAGTACTTC.

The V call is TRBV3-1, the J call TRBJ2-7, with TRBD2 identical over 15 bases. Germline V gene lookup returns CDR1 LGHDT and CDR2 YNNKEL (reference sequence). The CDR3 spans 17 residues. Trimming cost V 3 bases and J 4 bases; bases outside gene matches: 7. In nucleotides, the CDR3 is TGTGCCAGCAGCCATGGTACCGGGACTAGCGGGAGGTACGAGCAGTACTTC. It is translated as CASSHGTGTSGRYEQYF.

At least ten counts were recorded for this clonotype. The CDR3 region is CSAGTGADSPLHF. CDR3 coding DNA: TGCAGTGCTGGGACAGGGGCGGATTCACCCCTCCACTTT. The rearrangement joins TRBV20-1 to TRBJ1-6; 10 bases align to TRBD1. Losses at the gene ends were 5 bases for V and 8 bases for J; bases not matched to a gene: 3. CDR3 length equals 13 residues. Germline V gives CDR1 DFQATT, CDR2 SNEGSKA (reference sequence).

The CDR3 DNA is TGTGCCAGCCGCCGGGGTCGGGAGACCCAGTACTTC. This gives the protein CASRRGRETQYF. The genes are TRBV2 and TRBJ2-5, with TRBD2 as a possible D gene (5 bases). The germline CDR1 and CDR2 sequences are SNHLY and FYNNEI. V was cut by 8 bases and J by 5 bases, with 12 bases left in between. This CDR3 comprises 12 residues. Full variable domain (rest looked up from reference TRBV2 and TRBJ2-5): EPEVTQTPSHQVTQMGQEVILRCVPISNHLYFYWYRQILGQKVEFLVSFYNNEISEKSEIFDDQFSVERPDGSNFTLKIRSTKLEDSAMYFCASRRGRETQYFGPGTRLLVL.

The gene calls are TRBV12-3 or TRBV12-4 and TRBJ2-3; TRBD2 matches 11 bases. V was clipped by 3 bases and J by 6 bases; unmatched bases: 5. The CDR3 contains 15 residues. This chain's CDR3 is CASSLRLAGSDTQYF. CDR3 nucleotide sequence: TGTGCCAGCAGTTTGAGACTAGCGGGATCCGATACGCAGTATTTT.

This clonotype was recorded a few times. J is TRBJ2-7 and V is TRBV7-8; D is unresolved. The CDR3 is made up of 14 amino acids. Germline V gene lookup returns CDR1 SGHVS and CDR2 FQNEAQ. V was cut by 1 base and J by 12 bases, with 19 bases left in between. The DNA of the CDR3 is TGTGCCAGCAGCTTAGAACCCTTCGGGTCTGGGTGGTACTTC. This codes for CASSLEPFGSGWYF. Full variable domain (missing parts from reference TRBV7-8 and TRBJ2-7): GAGVSQSPRYKVAKRGQDVALRCDPISGHVSLFWYQQALGQGPEFLTYFQNEAQLDKSGLPSDRFFAERPEGSVSTLKIQRTQQEDSAVYLCASSLEPFGSGWYFGPGTRLTVT.

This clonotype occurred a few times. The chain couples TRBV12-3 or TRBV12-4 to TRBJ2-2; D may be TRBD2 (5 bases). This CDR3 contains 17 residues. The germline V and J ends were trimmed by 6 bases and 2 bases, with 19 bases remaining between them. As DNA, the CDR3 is TGTGCCAGCAGCCCAAGTTTACTGGAGGCTAACACCGGGGAGCTGTTTTTT. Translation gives CASSPSLLEANTGELFF.

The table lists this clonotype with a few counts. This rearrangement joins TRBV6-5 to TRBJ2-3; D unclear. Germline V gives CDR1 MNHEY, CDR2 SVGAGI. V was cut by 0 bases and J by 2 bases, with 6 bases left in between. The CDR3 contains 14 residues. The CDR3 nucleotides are TGTGCCAGCAGTTACTCACTCACCACAGATACGCAGTATTTT. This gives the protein CASSYSLTTDTQYF.

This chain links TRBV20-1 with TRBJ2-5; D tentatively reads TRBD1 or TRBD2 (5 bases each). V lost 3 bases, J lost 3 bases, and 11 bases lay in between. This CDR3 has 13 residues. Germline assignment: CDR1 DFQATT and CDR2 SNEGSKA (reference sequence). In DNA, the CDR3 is TGCAGTGCTAGTCCCGGGGCCGAAGAGACCCAGTACTTC. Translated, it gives CSASPGAEETQYF.

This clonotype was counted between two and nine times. The CDR3, as DNA: TGCAGTGCTATCAAACAGGGCCCGCCTAATGAAAAACTGTTTTTT. Translating gives CSAIKQGPPNEKLFF. The chain is built from TRBV20-1 and TRBJ1-4; the D gene is possibly TRBD1 (6 bases). The germline V gene has CDR1 DFQATT and CDR2 SNEGSKA (reference sequence). There are 15 residues in the CDR3. V shed 4 bases and J shed 3 bases, with 15 bases lying between them.

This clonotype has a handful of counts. The CDR3 loop is CASSVEGQGNYEQYF. Here the CDR3 DNA reads TGTGCCAGCAGCGTGGAGGGACAGGGGAACTACGAGCAGTACTTC. This chain joins TRBV7-3 and TRBJ2-7; 10 bases match TRBD1. V trimming: 5 bases; J trimming: 3 bases; junction bases outside the gene matches: 7. This CDR3 spans 15 amino acids. Germline CDR1 is SGHTA and CDR2 is FQGTGA.

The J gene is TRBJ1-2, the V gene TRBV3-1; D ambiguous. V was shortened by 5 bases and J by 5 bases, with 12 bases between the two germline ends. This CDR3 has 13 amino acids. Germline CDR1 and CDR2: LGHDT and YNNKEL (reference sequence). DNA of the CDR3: TGTGCCAGCAGCTCGGGAGGTCTGTATGGCTACACCTTC. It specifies CASSSGGLYGYTF.

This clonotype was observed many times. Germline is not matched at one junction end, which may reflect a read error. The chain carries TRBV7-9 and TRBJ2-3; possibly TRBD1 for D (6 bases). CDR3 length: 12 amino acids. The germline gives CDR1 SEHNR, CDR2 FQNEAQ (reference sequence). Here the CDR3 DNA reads TGTGCCAGCAGCGACCCAACAGGGATTAGGGATTTT. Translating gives CASSDPTGIRDF.

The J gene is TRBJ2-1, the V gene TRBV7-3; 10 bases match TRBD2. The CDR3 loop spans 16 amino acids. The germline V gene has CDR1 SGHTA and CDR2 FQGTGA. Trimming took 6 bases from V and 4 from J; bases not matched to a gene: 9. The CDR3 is CASSPSGGASYNEQFF. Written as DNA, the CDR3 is TGTGCCAGCAGTCCCAGCGGGGGGGCATCTTACAATGAGCAGTTCTTC.

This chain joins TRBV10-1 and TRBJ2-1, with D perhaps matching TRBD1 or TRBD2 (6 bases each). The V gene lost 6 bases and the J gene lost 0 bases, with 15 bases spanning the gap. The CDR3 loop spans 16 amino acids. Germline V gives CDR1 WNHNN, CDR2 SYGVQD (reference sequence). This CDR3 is CASSRLRGASYNEQFF. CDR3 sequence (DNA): TGCGCCAGCAGCCGGTTAAGGGGGGCCTCCTACAATGAGCAGTTCTTC.

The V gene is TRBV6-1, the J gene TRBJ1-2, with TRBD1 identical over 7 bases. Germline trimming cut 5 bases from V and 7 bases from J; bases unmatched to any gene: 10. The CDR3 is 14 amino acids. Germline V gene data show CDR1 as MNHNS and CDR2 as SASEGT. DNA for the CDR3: TGTGCCAGCAGTCCCGACAGGGATGGACGTGGCTACACCTTC. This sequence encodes CASSPDRDGRGYTF.

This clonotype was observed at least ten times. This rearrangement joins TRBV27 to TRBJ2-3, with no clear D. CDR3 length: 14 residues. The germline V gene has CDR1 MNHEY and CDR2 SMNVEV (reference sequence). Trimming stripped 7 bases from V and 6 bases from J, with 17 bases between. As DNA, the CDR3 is TGTGCCAGCAAGGCGGCCTCGGTCGTGGATACGCAGTATTTT. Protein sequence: CASKAASVVDTQYF.

The CDR3 DNA reads TGCAGCGTTGAAGATTTTGTGGGAGGGTACGAGCAGTACTTC. It specifies CSVEDFVGGYEQYF. The rearrangement joins TRBV29-1 to TRBJ2-7, with TRBD2 identical over 7 bases. The V and J ends lost 0 bases and 4 bases, in that order; junction bases with no gene match: 6. CDR3 length equals 14 residues. Per the germline V gene, CDR1 is SQVTM and CDR2 is ANQGSEA.

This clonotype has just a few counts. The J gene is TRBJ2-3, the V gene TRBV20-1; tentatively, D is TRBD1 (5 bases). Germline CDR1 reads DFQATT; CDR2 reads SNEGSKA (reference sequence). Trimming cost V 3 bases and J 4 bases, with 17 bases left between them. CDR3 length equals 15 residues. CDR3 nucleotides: TGCAGTGCTAGTGCCTACACTCTGGGGCCAGATACGCAGTATTTT. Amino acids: CSASAYTLGPDTQYF.

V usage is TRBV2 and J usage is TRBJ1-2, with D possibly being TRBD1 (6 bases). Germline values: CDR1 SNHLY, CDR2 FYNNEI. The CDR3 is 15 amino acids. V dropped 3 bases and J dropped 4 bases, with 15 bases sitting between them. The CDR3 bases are TGTGCCAGCAGTGAGGACAGCTACTCTTCCTATGGCTACACCTTC. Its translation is CASSEDSYSSYGYTF.

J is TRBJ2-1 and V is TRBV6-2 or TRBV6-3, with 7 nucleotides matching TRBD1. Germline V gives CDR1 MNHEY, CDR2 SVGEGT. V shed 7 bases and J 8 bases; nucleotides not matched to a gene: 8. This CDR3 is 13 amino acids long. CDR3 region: CASNDRERDEQFF. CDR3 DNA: TGTGCCAGCAACGACAGGGAAAGGGATGAGCAGTTCTTC.

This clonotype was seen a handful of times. The CDR3 loop is CASSFGDSSGANVLTF. The CDR3 coding sequence is TGTGCCAGCAGTTTTGGGGATAGCTCTGGGGCCAACGTCCTGACTTTC. The chain couples TRBV27 to TRBJ2-6; D is unclear. Per the germline V gene, CDR1 is MNHEY and CDR2 is SMNVEV (reference sequence). Trimming removed 3 bases from V and 0 bases from J, with 9 bases in between. The CDR3 has 16 residues.

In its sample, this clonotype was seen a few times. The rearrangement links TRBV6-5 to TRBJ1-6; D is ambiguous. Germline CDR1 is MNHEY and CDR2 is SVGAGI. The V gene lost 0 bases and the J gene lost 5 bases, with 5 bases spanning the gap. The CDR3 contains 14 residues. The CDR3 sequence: CASSYSEHNSPLHF. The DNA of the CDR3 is TGTGCCAGCAGTTACTCTGAACATAATTCACCCCTCCACTTT.

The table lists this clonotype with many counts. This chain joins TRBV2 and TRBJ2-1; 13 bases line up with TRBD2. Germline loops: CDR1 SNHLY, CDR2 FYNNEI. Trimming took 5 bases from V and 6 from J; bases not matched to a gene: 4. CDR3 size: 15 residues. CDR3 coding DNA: TGTGCCAGCAGTCCACTAGCGGGGGGGCTCAATGAGCAGTTCTTC. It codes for CASSPLAGGLNEQFF.

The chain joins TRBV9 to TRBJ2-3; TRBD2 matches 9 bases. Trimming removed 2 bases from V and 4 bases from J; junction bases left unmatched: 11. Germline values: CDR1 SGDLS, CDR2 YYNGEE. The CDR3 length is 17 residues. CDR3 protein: CASSVGSSGVWSDTQYF. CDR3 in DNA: TGTGCCAGCAGCGTGGGATCTAGCGGGGTGTGGTCAGATACGCAGTATTTT.

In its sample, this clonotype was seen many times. The CDR3 spells CSASRVPEAFF. The CDR3 bases are TGCAGTGCTAGTCGGGTCCCAGAGGCTTTCTTT. The rearrangement uses TRBV20-1 and TRBJ1-1; no firm D call. V was trimmed by 3 bases and J by 11 bases, leaving 13 bases between them. The CDR3 has 11 residues. CDR1 is DFQATT and CDR2 is SNEGSKA in the germline V gene (reference sequence).

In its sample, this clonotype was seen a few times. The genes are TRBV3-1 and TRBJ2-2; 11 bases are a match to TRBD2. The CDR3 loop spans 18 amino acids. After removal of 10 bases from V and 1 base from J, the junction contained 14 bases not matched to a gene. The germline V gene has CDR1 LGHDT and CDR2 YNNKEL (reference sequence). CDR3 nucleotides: TGTGCCATCAGGGGATTCGGGACTAGCGGACTGAACACCGGGGAGCTGTTTTTT. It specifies CAIRGFGTSGLNTGELFF.

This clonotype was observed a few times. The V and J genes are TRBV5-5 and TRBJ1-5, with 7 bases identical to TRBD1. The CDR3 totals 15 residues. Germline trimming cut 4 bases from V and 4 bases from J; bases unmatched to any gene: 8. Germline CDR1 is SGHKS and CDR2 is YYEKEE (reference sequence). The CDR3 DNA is TGTGCCAGCAGCGCAACCGGGACAGTGAATCAGCCCCAGCATTTT. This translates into CASSATGTVNQPQHF.